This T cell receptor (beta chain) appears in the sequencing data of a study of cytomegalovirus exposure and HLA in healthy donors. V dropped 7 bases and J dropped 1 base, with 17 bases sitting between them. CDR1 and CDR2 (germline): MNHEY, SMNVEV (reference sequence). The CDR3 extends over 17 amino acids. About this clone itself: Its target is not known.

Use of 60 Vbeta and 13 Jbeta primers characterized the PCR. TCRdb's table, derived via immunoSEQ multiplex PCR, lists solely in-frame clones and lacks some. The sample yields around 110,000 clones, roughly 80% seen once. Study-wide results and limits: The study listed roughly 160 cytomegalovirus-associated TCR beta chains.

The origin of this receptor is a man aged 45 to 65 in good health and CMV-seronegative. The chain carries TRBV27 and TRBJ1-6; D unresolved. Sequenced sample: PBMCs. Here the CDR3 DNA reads TGTGCCAGCAATCCCCGCCCTATTGGTTCCTATAATTCACCCCTCCACTTT. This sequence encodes CASNPRPIGSYNSPLHF.